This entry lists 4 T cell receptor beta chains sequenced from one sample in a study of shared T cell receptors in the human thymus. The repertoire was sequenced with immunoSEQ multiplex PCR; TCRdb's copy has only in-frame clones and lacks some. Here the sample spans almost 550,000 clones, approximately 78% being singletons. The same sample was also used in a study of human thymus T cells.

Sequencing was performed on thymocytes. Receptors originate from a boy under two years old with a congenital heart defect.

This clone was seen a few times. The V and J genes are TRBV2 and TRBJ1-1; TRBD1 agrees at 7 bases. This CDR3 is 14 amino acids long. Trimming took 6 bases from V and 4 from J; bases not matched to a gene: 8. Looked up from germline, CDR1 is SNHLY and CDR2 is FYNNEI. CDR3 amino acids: CASRVDRVGTEAFF. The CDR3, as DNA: TGTGCCAGCAGAGTAGACAGGGTTGGCACTGAAGCTTTCTTT.

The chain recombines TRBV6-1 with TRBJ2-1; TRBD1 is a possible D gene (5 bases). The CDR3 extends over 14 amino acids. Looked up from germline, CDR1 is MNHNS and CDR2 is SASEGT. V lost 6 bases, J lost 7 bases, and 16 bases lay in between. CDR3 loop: CASRLWTSVNEQFF. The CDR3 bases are TGTGCCAGCAGGCTCTGGACATCTGTTAATGAGCAGTTCTTC.

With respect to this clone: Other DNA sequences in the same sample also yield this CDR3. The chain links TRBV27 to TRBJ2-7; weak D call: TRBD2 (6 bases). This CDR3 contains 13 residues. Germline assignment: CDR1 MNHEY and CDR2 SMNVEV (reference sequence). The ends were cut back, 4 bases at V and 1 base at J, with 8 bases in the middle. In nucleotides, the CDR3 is TGTGCCAGCAGTTCCCGGGGGTCCTACGAGCAGTACTTC. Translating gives CASSSRGSYEQYF.

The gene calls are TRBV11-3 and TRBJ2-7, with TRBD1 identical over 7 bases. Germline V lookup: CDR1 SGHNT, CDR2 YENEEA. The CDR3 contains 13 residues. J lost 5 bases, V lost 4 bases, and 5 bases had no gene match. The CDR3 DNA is TGTGCCAGCAGCTCTAGGGACAGCCACGAGCAGTACTTC. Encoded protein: CASSSRDSHEQYF.